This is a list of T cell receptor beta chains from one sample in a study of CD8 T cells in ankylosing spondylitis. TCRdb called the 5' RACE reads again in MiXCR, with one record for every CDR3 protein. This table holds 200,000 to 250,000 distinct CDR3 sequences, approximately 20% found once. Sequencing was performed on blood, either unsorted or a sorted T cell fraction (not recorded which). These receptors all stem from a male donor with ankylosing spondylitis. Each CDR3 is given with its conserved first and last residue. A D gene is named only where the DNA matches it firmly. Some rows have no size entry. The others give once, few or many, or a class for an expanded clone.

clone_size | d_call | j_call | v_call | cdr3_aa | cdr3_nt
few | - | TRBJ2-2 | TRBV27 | CASSLSERSGGELFF | TGTGCCAGCAGTTTATCAGAGAGAAGTGGCGGGGAGCTGTTTTTT
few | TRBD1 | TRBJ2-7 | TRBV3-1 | CASSHTNRGPYEQYF | TGTGCCAGCAGCCACACAAACAGGGGTCCCTACGAGCAGTACTTC
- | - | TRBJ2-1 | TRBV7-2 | CASTLDGGTYNEQFF | TGTGCCAGCACCCTGGACGGGGGTACCTACAATGAGCAGTTCTTC
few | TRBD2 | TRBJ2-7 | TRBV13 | CASSVGLAGARYEQYF | TGTGCCAGCAGCGTGGGACTAGCGGGAGCCCGATACGAGCAGTACTTC
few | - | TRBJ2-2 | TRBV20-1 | CSARDRLLFGELFF | TGCAGTGCTAGAGATAGACTGCTGTTCGGGGAGCTGTTTTTT
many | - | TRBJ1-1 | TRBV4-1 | CASSQDSGWMNTEAFF | TGCGCCAGCAGCCAAGATTCAGGGTGGATGAACACTGAAGCTTTCTTT
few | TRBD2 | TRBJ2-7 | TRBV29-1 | CSVTQPQRENYEQYF | TGCAGCGTGACCCAACCCCAGCGGGAGAATTACGAGCAGTACTTC
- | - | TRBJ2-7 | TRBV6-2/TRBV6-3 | CASTDPQGSSGPYEQYF | TGTGCCAGCACCGACCCCCAGGGGTCATCGGGTCCCTACGAGCAGTACTTC
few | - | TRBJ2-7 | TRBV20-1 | CSAPGTADLWGYEQYF | TGCAGTGCTCCGGGGACGGCAGACCTTTGGGGCTACGAGCAGTACTTC
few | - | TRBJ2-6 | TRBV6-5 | CASSYSNGLSGANVLTF | TGTGCCAGCAGTTACTCGAACGGGCTCTCTGGGGCCAACGTCCTGACTTTC
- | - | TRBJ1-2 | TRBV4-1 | CASSQEGVIYGYTF | TGCGCCAGCAGCCAAGAGGGGGTAATCTATGGCTACACCTTC
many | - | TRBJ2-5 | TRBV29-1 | CSVEWGEETQYF | TGCAGCGTTGAATGGGGGGAAGAGACCCAGTACTTC
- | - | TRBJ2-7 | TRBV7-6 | CASSLGTGRGEQYF | TGTGCCAGCAGCTTAGGGACAGGCCGGGGGGAGCAGTACTTC
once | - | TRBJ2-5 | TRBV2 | CANRDTQETQYF | TGTGCCAACCGGGACACGCAAGAGACCCAGTACTTC
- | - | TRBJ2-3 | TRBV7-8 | CASSERPGLEGTHRVTQYF | TGTGCCAGCAGCGAACGACCCGGCCTAGAGGGGACGCATAGGGTGACGCAGTATTTT
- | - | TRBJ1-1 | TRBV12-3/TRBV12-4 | CASSRGWATEAFF | TGTGCCAGCAGCCGGGGGTGGGCCACTGAAGCTTTCTTT
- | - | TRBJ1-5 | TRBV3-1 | CASSQDGGFDQPQHF | TGTGCCAGCAGCCAAGATGGGGGGTTCGATCAGCCCCAGCATTTT
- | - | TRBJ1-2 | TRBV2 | CASSETQHYGYTF | TGTGCCAGCAGTGAAACCCAGCACTATGGCTACACCTTC
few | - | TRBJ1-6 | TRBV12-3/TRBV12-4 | CASSLGPSSPLHF | TGTGCCAGCAGTTTAGGACCTTCCTCACCCCTCCACTTT
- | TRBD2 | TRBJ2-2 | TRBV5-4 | CASSFSPGLAGAAGELFF | TGTGCCAGCAGCTTTTCCCCCGGACTAGCGGGAGCGGCCGGGGAGCTGTTTTTT
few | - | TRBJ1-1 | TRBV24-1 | CATSEFVAFF | TGTGCCACCAGTGAGTTCGTAGCTTTCTTT
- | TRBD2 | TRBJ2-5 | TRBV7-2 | CASSPGAGGQETQYF | TGTGCCAGCAGCCCGGGGGCGGGAGGCCAAGAGACCCAGTACTTC
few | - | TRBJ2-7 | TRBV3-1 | CASSQVGQQPYEQYF | TGTGCCAGCAGCCAAGTTGGCCAGCAGCCCTACGAGCAGTACTTC
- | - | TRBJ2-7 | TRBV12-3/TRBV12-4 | CASSRILGQTAYEQYF | TGTGCCAGCAGCCGTATACTAGGACAAACCGCCTACGAGCAGTACTTC
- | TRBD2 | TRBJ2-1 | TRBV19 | CASSSLRGTSAYNEQFF | TGTGCCAGTAGTTCCCTGAGGGGGACTAGCGCCTACAATGAGCAGTTCTTC
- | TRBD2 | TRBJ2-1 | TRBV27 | CASSPPGLAREQFF | TGTGCCAGCAGTCCTCCGGGACTAGCTAGGGAGCAGTTCTTC
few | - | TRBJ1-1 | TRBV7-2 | CASSLERGGTEAFF | TGTGCCAGCAGCTTAGAAAGGGGTGGGACTGAAGCTTTCTTT
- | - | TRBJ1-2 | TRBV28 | CASSFLQLDGYTF | TGTGCCAGCAGTTTCTTACAGCTCGATGGCTACACCTTC
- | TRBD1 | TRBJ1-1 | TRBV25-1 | CASYGISAEPGQGIEAFF | TGTGCCAGCTACGGAATTTCAGCTGAACCGGGACAGGGCATTGAAGCTTTCTTT
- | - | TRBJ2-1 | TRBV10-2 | CASSHSVDEQFF | TGCGCCAGCAGTCACAGCGTTGATGAGCAGTTCTTC
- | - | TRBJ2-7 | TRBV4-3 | CASSQFLRGDYEQYF | TGCGCCAGCAGCCAATTTCTTAGAGGAGACTACGAGCAGTACTTC
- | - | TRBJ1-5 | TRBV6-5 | CASSYSANQPQHF | TGTGCCAGCAGTTATTCCGCCAATCAGCCCCAGCATTTT
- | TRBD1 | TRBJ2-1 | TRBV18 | CASSPSLTGEPYNEQFF | TGTGCCAGCTCACCTAGCCTGACAGGGGAACCCTACAATGAGCAGTTCTTC
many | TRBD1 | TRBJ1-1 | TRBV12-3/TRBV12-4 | CASSKLGQGINTEAFF | TGTGCCAGCAGCAAATTAGGACAGGGCATCAACACTGAAGCTTTCTTT
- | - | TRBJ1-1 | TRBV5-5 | CASSLLPGNTEAFF | TGTGCCAGCAGCTTGCTCCCGGGGAACACTGAAGCTTTCTTT
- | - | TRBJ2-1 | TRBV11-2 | CASSLARAGLRYEQFF | TGTGCCAGCAGCTTAGCCCGTGCGGGCCTTCGCTATGAGCAGTTCTTC
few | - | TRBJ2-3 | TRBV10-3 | CAISEEFSDTQYF | TGTGCCATCAGTGAGGAATTCTCGGATACGCAGTATTTT
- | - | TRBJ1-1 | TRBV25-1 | CASSEYVNTEAFF | TGTGCCAGCAGTGAATACGTGAACACTGAAGCTTTCTTT
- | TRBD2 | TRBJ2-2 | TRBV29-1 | CSVKETSGRFGELFF | TGCAGCGTCAAAGAGACTAGCGGGAGGTTCGGGGAGCTGTTTTTT